Listed here are 18 T cell receptor beta chains from one sample, sequenced in a study of blood T cell repertoires in COVID-19 (TCRdb year 2020). Libraries came from the immunoSEQ multiplex PCR assay. The clones in this table, taken by TCRdb from immuneACCESS, are in-frame only. Not every clone is retained; where verified, under half of the shortfall comes from an unresolved V gene, and the cause of the rest is unknown. The sample table holds a few hundred thousand clones, of which roughly 88% were seen once. The ten largest clones add up to about 1.5% of the sample. The sample comprised PBMCs or T cells enriched from blood (not recorded which). These receptors all stem from a woman between 18 and 29 years old who had been exposed to COVID-19.

The J gene is TRBJ1-5, the V gene TRBV28, with 7 nucleotides matching TRBD1. Germline V gene data show CDR1 as MDHEN and CDR2 as SYDVKM. This CDR3 has 16 amino acids. V shed 6 bases and J 0 bases; nucleotides not matched to a gene: 8. The CDR3 region has the DNA TGTGCCAGCAGCGTGACAGGGACCTATAGCAATCAGCCCCAGCATTTT. It is translated as CASSVTGTYSNQPQHF.

Only one count was recorded for this clone. For the CDR3, the DNA is TGTGCCTGGAGTGACCCGGACAGTTATAGCAATCAGCCCCAGCATTTT. Translation: CAWSDPDSYSNQPQHF. The chain is built from TRBV30 and TRBJ1-5; D is possibly TRBD1 (6 bases). The CDR3 runs 16 residues. V dropped 1 base and J dropped 0 bases, with 13 bases sitting between them. In germline, CDR1 is GTSNPN, CDR2 SVGIG (reference sequence).

CDR3 protein: CATSDLTRQGSGEQFF. The DNA for the CDR3 is TGTGCCACCAGTGACTTGACCCGACAGGGATCAGGTGAGCAGTTCTTC. This chain uses TRBV24-1 with TRBJ2-1; 7 bases agree with TRBD1. Germline V CDR1 and CDR2: KGHDR, SFDVKD. CDR3 size: 16 residues. After removal of 4 bases from V and 9 bases from J, the junction contained 14 bases not matched to a gene.

This clone was counted once. The chain is built from TRBV3-1 (or the pseudogene TRBV3-2) and TRBJ2-1; 8 bases map to TRBD2. V was pared by 4 bases and J by 10 bases, with 9 bases of the junction left unmatched. This CDR3 is built from 14 residues. Per germline, CDR1 LGHDT and CDR2 YNNKEL (reference sequence). CDR3 in DNA: TGTGCCAGCAGCCCCTTCCCGCTAGCGGGCGAGCAGTTCTTC. It codes for CASSPFPLAGEQFF.

The V gene is TRBV19, the J gene TRBJ1-1; D possibly corresponds to TRBD1 (6 bases). This CDR3 has 13 amino acids. Trimming pared 11 bases from V and 7 bases from J, leaving 20 bases between. CDR1 LNHDA and CDR2 SQIVND come from the germline V gene (reference sequence). As DNA, the CDR3 is TGTGCCGTAAGTTGGTCACAGGGCTATGAAGCTTTCTTT. Its protein product is CAVSWSQGYEAFF.

The chain links TRBV28 to TRBJ1-5; D might be TRBD1 (5 bases). Germline-derived CDR1 and CDR2 are MDHEN and SYDVKM. The CDR3 spans 16 residues. Trimming shortened V by 4 bases and J by 3 bases, and 16 bases separated the two germline ends. The CDR3 loop is CASSSRFAGLNQPQHF. The CDR3 coding sequence is TGTGCCAGCAGTTCCCGCTTCGCAGGGCTCAATCAGCCCCAGCATTTT. Using reference TRBV28 and TRBJ1-5 for the parts outside the CDR3, the full variable domain is DVKVTQSSRYLVKRTGEKVFLECVQDMDHENMFWYRQDPGLGLRLIYFSYDVKMKEKGDIPEGYSVSREKKERFSLILESASTNQTSMYLCASSSRFAGLNQPQHFGDGTRLSIL.

The V call is TRBV12-3 or TRBV12-4, the J call TRBJ2-7; no reliable D call. Trimming took 6 bases from V and 3 from J, leaving 12 bases between them. CDR3 length equals 13 residues. For the CDR3, the DNA is TGTGCCAGCAGCATCGCCTCGAGCTACGAGCAGTACTTC. Translated: CASSIASSYEQYF.

This chain uses TRBV14 with TRBJ1-1, with D possibly being TRBD1 (5 bases). V was shortened by 1 base and J by 5 bases, with 11 bases between the two germline ends. In germline, CDR1 is SGHDN, CDR2 FVKESK. The CDR3 spans 14 residues. In nucleotides, the CDR3 is TGTGCCAGCAGCCAAGCCCAGGGACTTACTGAAGCTTTCTTT. This encodes CASSQAQGLTEAFF.

The chain recombines TRBV28 with TRBJ2-7, with a possible D match to TRBD1 (6 bases). Per germline, CDR1 MDHEN and CDR2 SYDVKM. The V end lost 8 bases, the J end lost 6 bases, and 11 bases lay between the germline ends. The CDR3 runs to 11 residues. CDR3 in amino acids: CASWGLGEQYF. As DNA, the CDR3 is TGTGCCAGCTGGGGGCTCGGCGAGCAGTACTTC.

This chain uses TRBV28 with TRBJ1-2; D is uncertain. This CDR3 has 12 residues. Germline-derived CDR1 and CDR2 are MDHEN and SYDVKM. V lost 6 bases and J lost 2, with 7 bases in between. CDR3 sequence reads: CASRRGNYGYTF. The CDR3 region has the DNA TGTGCCAGCAGACGGGGAAACTATGGCTACACCTTC.

The chain joins TRBV28 to TRBJ1-2, with 9 bases identical to TRBD1. This CDR3 comprises 15 residues. Germline V gene data show CDR1 as MDHEN and CDR2 as SYDVKM. V trimming: 7 bases; J trimming: 4 bases; junction bases outside the gene matches: 10. The CDR3 region is CASTPGTGSVYGYTF. In nucleotides, the CDR3 is TGTGCCAGCACCCCAGGGACAGGGTCGGTCTATGGCTACACCTTC.

This clone was seen only a few times. CDR3 DNA: TGTGCCAGCAGTCCCTTCTCGGGGGTAGGAAACACCATATATTTT. This gives the protein CASSPFSGVGNTIYF. V gene TRBV6-5 combines with J gene TRBJ1-3, with TRBD1 as a possible D gene (5 bases). The V gene's germline CDR1 is MNHEY and CDR2 SVGAGI. The CDR3 has 15 residues. Trimming removed 5 bases from V and 4 bases from J, with 15 bases in between.

DNA of the CDR3: TGTGCCAGCAGCCAAGATCCAGGGGACTATGGCTACACCTTC. Its protein product is CASSQDPGDYGYTF. V gene TRBV14 combines with J gene TRBJ1-2, with D possibly matching TRBD1 (6 bases). CDR1 and CDR2 (germline): SGHDN, FVKESK. This CDR3 spans 14 amino acids. Trimming took 0 bases from V and 3 from J, leaving 8 bases between them.

The rearrangement uses TRBV28 and TRBJ2-3, with TRBD2 matching 8 bases. CDR1 is MDHEN, CDR2 SYDVKM, per germline. The ends lost 6 bases at V and 0 bases at J; junction bases unmatched: 5. CDR3 length: 15 residues. CDR3 in DNA: TGTGCCAGCAGCCCCCGGGGGGGGAGCACAGATACGCAGTATTTT. Its protein product is CASSPRGGSTDTQYF. The full variable domain, with the rest looked up from reference TRBV28 and TRBJ2-3, is DVKVTQSSRYLVKRTGEKVFLECVQDMDHENMFWYRQDPGLGLRLIYFSYDVKMKEKGDIPEGYSVSREKKERFSLILESASTNQTSMYLCASSPRGGSTDTQYFGPGTRLTVL.

This clone turned up a few times. The chain has TRBV27 and TRBJ1-2; tentative D call: TRBD1 (6 bases). The germline V gene encodes CDR1 MNHEY and CDR2 SMNVEV (reference sequence). The CDR3 is 13 residues long. V was pared by 3 bases and J by 5 bases, with 10 bases between. CDR3 protein: CASSFGTTYGYTF. The DNA for the CDR3 is TGTGCCAGCAGTTTCGGGACAACATATGGCTACACCTTC.

The CDR3 DNA follows: TGTGCCAGCAGTTTATGGCCGGGTTCCTACGAGCAGTACTTC. Protein product: CASSLWPGSYEQYF. This chain joins TRBV28 and TRBJ2-7; no clear D gene. CDR3 size: 14 residues. The V and J ends lost 0 bases and 1 base respectively, with 7 bases between them. CDR1 MDHEN and CDR2 SYDVKM come from the germline V gene.

This chain uses TRBV18 with TRBJ1-1, with 9 nucleotides matching TRBD1. Germline values: CDR1 KGHSH, CDR2 LQKENI. Trimming at V came to 5 bases and at J to 0 bases, leaving 4 bases not matched to a gene. The CDR3 spans 15 residues. CDR3 DNA: TGTGCCAGCTCATGGGGACAGGGATTGAACACTGAAGCTTTCTTT. This gives the protein CASSWGQGLNTEAFF.

The chain employs TRBV28 and TRBJ1-3, with 7 bases aligning to TRBD1. The CDR3 is 14 amino acids. Trimming at V came to 6 bases and at J to 2 bases, leaving 4 bases not matched to a gene. Germline V gene data show CDR1 as MDHEN and CDR2 as SYDVKM. CDR3 DNA sequence: TGTGCCAGCAGGAAGACAGGGCCTGGAAACACCATATATTTT. Its protein product is CASRKTGPGNTIYF.